This T cell receptor beta chain emerged from a study of T cell responses to AZD1222 COVID-19 vaccine. This CDR3 is built from 14 residues. Germline V lookup: CDR1 MNHEY, CDR2 SVGAGI. With V trimmed by 2 bases and J by 8 bases, 2 bases remained unmatched. Study-wide results and limits: Most donors were white British, females outnumbered males, and clonal diversity was possibly underestimated. Repertoire sampling happened only post peak T cell response. There were vaccine-associated CD4 TCRs across spike, dominant at 160-218 and 743-854. Only a handful of AZD1222 recipients were seropositive at baseline.

Of note for this clone: Its antigen is not identified.

Only in-frame clones appear in the TCRdb table, and some are missing; sequencing was by immunoSEQ multiplex PCR. The sample consists of about 120,000 clones, around 82% of them appearing once. The V gene is TRBV6-5, the J gene TRBJ1-4; 10 positions match TRBD1. The receptor comes from an adult in good health. Material: peripheral blood, obtained on day 0 of AZD1222 vaccination. This CDR3 reads CASSYVTGGEKLFF. In DNA, the CDR3 is TGTGCCAGCAGTTACGTGACAGGGGGCGAAAAACTGTTTTTT.